The T cell receptor beta chain under discussion was sequenced for a study of blood T cells in healthy people across ages. In this sample, this clonotype turned up a few times. A second about 6 to 11 cycle PCR used barcoded and J-beta primers. One entry per CDR3 protein, called by TCRdb with MiXCR from the 5' RACE reads. The profile shows 780,000 or so distinct CDR3 sequences, 20% to 25% of them singletons. Trimming took off 2 bases at V and 0 bases at J, with 9 bases between the two ends. Per the germline V gene, CDR1 is MNHEY and CDR2 is SVGEGT. The CDR3 runs to 15 residues. These data were likewise used in another study, on T cells of mothers and their children.

The source is a boy between 5 and 17 years old in good health. The chain is built from TRBV6-2 or TRBV6-3 and TRBJ2-3; D is undetermined. Sample: blood. CDR3 protein: CASSYPGQSTDTQYF. The CDR3 nucleotides read TGTGCCAGCAGTTACCCCGGTCAGAGCACAGATACGCAGTATTTT.